This TCR beta chain appears in the sequencing data of a study of blood T cell repertoires in COVID-19. Profiled with immunoSEQ multiplex PCR; TCRdb holds only in-frame clones, not every one. This table holds over 400,000 clones, roughly 85% found once. The receptor was isolated from a woman in her twenties or thirties with active or convalescent COVID-19. Sequenced sample: peripheral blood.

CDR3 amino acids: CASRIDRANYNSPLHF. CDR3 bases: TGCGCCAGCCGAATAGACAGAGCGAACTATAATTCACCCCTCCACTTT. The V call is TRBV10-1, the J call TRBJ1-6; tentatively, D is TRBD1 (5 bases). Germline CDR1 is WNHNN and CDR2 is SYGVQD (reference sequence). V lost 8 bases, J lost 3 bases, and 17 bases lay in between. This CDR3 is built from 16 residues.